This T cell receptor (beta chain) was captured by sequencing in a study of T-cell memory formation after mild COVID-19. The overall study: Largely, the TCR clusters proved donor specific.

MiXCR, run by TCRdb on the 5' RACE reads, gives a single entry per CDR3 protein. Among roughly 170,000 distinct CDR3 sequences, 18% were seen once, and the ten largest hold roughly 3.8%. In germline, CDR1 is SEHNR, CDR2 FQNEAQ (reference sequence). V gave up 4 bases and J gave up 3 bases; unmatched junction bases: 8. This CDR3 comprises 15 residues. The TCR was taken from a man aged 18 to 29 who had mild COVID-19 (a few samples of this study predate the infection). Cell type and time point are not known. The material sequenced was PBMCs or a T cell subset sorted from them (not recorded which). J is TRBJ2-7 and V is TRBV7-9; the match to TRBD1 covers 8 bases. In nucleotides, the CDR3 is TGTGCCAGCAGCTCAAGGACAGGGAAGGACTACGAGCAGTACGTC. This sequence encodes CASSSRTGKDYEQYV.